The 15 T cell receptor beta chains below were found in one sample sequenced in a study of TIL therapy for anti-PD-1-resistant metastatic lung cancer. This was the immunoSEQ v3 assay. Only in-frame clones appear in the TCRdb table, and some are missing; sequencing was by immunoSEQ multiplex PCR. Among 45,000 to 60,000 clones listed, over 65% were seen once. Time point specified: pre-treatment sample, taken before nivolumab and TIL therapy. The tumor samples were excised metastases, mostly pleural nodules or supraclavicular lymph nodes. Sequenced material: tumor tissue, taken at baseline. The source is a person aged 25 to 79 with non-small cell lung cancer.

V and J are TRBV6-4 and TRBJ2-7, with 9 bases identical to TRBD2. With V trimmed by 2 bases and J by 1 base, 6 bases remained unmatched. CDR1 and CDR2 from the germline V gene are MRHNA and SNTAGT. This CDR3 comprises 16 residues. CDR3 protein: CASSDPSSGDSYEQYF. The CDR3 bases are TGTGCCAGCAGTGACCCATCTAGCGGGGATTCCTACGAGCAGTACTTC.

This chain links TRBV19 with TRBJ2-5, with D tentatively TRBD2 (6 bases). The germline V gene has CDR1 LNHDA and CDR2 SQIVND (reference sequence). The CDR3 is 16 residues long. V was pared by 5 bases and J by 0 bases, with 16 bases between. CDR3 bases: TGTGCCAGTAGTCTTAGGGAGGTCTCGTACCAAGAGACCCAGTACTTC. Encoded protein: CASSLREVSYQETQYF.

In this sample, this clone turned up a few times. J is TRBJ2-2 and V is TRBV7-2; no clear D. The CDR3 contains 14 residues. The ends were cut back, 1 base at V and 6 bases at J, with 9 bases in the middle. The germline gives CDR1 SGHTA, CDR2 FQGNSA. CDR3 bases: TGTGCCAGCAGCTTAGGGCTTCCTCCCGGGGAGCTGTTTTTT. Protein sequence: CASSLGLPPGELFF.

The genes are TRBV11-2 and TRBJ1-3; D might be TRBD1 (6 bases). The CDR3 sequence is 16 residues long. The germline V gene has CDR1 SGHAT and CDR2 FQNNGV. Trimming pared 5 bases from V and 2 bases from J, leaving 16 bases between. The CDR3, as DNA: TGTGCCAGCAGCCCGTCCTGGGGGCCCGCTGGAAACACCATATATTTT. Its translation: CASSPSWGPAGNTIYF.

V and J are TRBV6-5 and TRBJ2-7; 12 bases align to TRBD2. Trimming removed 5 bases from V and 3 bases from J; junction bases left unmatched: 2. CDR1 is MNHEY and CDR2 is SVGAGI in the germline V gene. The CDR3 covers 14 residues. CDR3 residues: CASSRTSGIYEQYF. CDR3 bases: TGTGCCAGCAGTCGGACTAGCGGGATCTACGAGCAGTACTTC.

The V gene is TRBV5-1, the J gene TRBJ2-3, with TRBD1 identical over 9 bases. The CDR3 runs to 15 residues. The germline V gene has CDR1 SGHRS and CDR2 YFSETQ. The trim removed 4 bases at V and 4 bases at J, leaving 7 bases unmatched. The CDR3 DNA reads as TGCGCCAGCAGCGTCCCGGGACAGGGCGCAGATACGCAGTATTTT. Amino acid sequence: CASSVPGQGADTQYF.

The chain couples TRBV6-5 to TRBJ1-2; D unresolved. Trimming took 0 bases from V and 4 from J, leaving 12 bases between them. Germline V gene data show CDR1 as MNHEY and CDR2 as SVGAGI. This CDR3 region has 15 residues. The CDR3 loop reads CASSYSTISSYGYTF. CDR3 nucleotide sequence: TGTGCCAGCAGTTACTCAACGATATCCTCCTATGGCTACACCTTC.

The rearrangement uses TRBV7-9 and TRBJ2-5; D is uncertain. Looked up from germline, CDR1 is SEHNR and CDR2 is FQNEAQ (reference sequence). Trimming removed 1 base from V and 5 bases from J, with 8 bases in between. The CDR3 is made up of 13 amino acids. CDR3 coding DNA: TGTGCCAGCAGCTTAGTATCTGGCGAGACCCAGTACTTC. It is translated as CASSLVSGETQYF.

CDR3 bases: TGCGCCAGCAGCTCCGGGACCCTAATGAACACTGAAGCTTTCTTT. Translated, it gives CASSSGTLMNTEAFF. The chain is built from TRBV5-1 and TRBJ1-1; the D gene is possibly TRBD1 (5 bases). CDR1 is SGHRS, CDR2 YFSETQ, per germline. The V gene lost 3 bases and the J gene lost 0 bases, with 12 bases spanning the gap. The CDR3 runs to 15 residues.

This clone was seen once. V gene TRBV7-8 combines with J gene TRBJ1-5; D not certain. The V gene lost 1 base and the J gene lost 1 base, with 14 bases spanning the gap. The CDR3 has 17 amino acids. The germline CDR1 and CDR2 sequences are SGHVS and FQNEAQ. CDR3: CASSLVRTGTSNQPQHF. In nucleotides, the CDR3 is TGTGCCAGCAGCTTAGTTCGGACGGGCACAAGCAATCAGCCCCAGCATTTT.

The chain is built from TRBV28 and TRBJ1-5, with TRBD1 matching 8 bases. With V trimmed by 7 bases and J by 4 bases, 6 bases remained unmatched. CDR1 and CDR2 (germline): MDHEN, SYDVKM. The CDR3 consists of 14 residues. Here the CDR3 DNA reads TGTGCCAGCAATGGACAGGGAGTAAATCAGCCCCAGCATTTT. It yields the protein CASNGQGVNQPQHF.

This sequence joins TRBV28 and TRBJ2-4; D possibly uses TRBD1 or TRBD2 (5 bases each). The CDR3 runs to 15 residues. V gave up 6 bases and J gave up 3 bases, with 15 bases separating them. CDR1 MDHEN and CDR2 SYDVKM come from the germline V gene. The CDR3 sequence is CASRELLGGKNIQYF. The DNA of the CDR3 is TGTGCCAGCAGAGAGCTTCTTGGGGGCAAAAACATTCAGTACTTC.

This clone has just a few counts. This CDR3 is CASSHSGGRLNEQFF. CDR3 bases: TGTGCCAGCAGCCATAGCGGGGGGAGACTCAATGAGCAGTTCTTC. The chain joins TRBV27 to TRBJ2-1; 10 nucleotides agree with TRBD2. Trimming removed 6 bases from V and 6 bases from J; junction bases left unmatched: 8. CDR3 size: 15 residues. In germline, CDR1 is MNHEY, CDR2 SMNVEV (reference sequence).

This clone appeared many times. V and J are TRBV19 and TRBJ1-3; no firm D call. Per the germline V gene, CDR1 is LNHDA and CDR2 is SQIVND (reference sequence). The CDR3 is made up of 14 amino acids. The V gene lost 10 bases and the J gene lost 0 bases, with 13 bases spanning the gap. The CDR3 nucleotides read TGTGCCACCCGCCAAGAGCTCTCTGGAAACACCATATATTTT. Translated, it gives CATRQELSGNTIYF.

The chain uses TRBV5-6 and TRBJ1-4; D is possibly TRBD1 (5 bases). V gave up 4 bases and J gave up 7 bases, with 20 bases separating them. CDR3 length: 16 amino acids. Germline V lookup: CDR1 SGHDT, CDR2 YYEEEE. The CDR3 DNA sequence: TGTGCCAGCAGCATACGACAGTACAGTGGGGTTGAAAAACTGTTTTTT. It translates to CASSIRQYSGVEKLFF.